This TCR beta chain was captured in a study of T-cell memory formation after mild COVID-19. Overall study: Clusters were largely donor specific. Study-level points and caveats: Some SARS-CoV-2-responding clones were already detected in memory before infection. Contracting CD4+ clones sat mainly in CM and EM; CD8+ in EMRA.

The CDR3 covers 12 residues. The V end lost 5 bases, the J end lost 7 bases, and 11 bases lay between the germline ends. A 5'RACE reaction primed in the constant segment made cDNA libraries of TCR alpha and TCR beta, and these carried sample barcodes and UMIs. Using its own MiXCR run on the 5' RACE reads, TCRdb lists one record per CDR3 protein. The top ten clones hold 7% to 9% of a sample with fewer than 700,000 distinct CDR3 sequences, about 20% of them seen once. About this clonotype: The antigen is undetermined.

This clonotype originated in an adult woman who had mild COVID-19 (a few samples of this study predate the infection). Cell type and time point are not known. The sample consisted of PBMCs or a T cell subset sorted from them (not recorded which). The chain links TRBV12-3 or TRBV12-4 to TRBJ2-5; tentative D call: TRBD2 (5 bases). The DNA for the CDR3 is TGTGCCAGCAGTCCTGGGAGAGGGACCCAGTACTTC. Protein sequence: CASSPGRGTQYF.